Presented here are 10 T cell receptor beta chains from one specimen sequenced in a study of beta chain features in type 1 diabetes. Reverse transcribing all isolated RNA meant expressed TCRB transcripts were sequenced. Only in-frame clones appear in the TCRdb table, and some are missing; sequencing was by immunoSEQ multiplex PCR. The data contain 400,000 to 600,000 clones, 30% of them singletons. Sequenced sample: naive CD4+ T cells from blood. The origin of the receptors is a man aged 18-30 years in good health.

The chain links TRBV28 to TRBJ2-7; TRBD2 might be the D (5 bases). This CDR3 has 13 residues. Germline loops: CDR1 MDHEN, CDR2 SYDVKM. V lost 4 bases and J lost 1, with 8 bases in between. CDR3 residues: CASSWSGSYEQYF. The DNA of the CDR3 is TGTGCCAGCAGTTGGTCGGGGTCCTACGAGCAGTACTTC.

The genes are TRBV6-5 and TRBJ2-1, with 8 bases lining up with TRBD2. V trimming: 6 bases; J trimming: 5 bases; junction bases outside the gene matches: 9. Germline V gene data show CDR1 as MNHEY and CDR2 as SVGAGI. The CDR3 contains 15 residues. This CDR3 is CASRESGLGHNEQFF. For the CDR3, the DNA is TGTGCCAGCAGAGAATCGGGACTAGGGCACAATGAGCAGTTCTTC.

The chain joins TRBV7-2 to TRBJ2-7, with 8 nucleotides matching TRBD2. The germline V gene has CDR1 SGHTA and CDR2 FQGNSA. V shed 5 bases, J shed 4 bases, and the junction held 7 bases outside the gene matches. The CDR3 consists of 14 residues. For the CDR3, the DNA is TGTGCCAGCAGCCCCTCTAGCGGGTCTTACGAGCAGTACTTC. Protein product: CASSPSSGSYEQYF.

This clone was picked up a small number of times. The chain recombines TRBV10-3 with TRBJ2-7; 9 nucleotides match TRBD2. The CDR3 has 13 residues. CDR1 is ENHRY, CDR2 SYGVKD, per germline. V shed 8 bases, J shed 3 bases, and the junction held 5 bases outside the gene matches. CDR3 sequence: CAIAGGQLYEQYF. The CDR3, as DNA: TGTGCCATCGCGGGGGGGCAGCTCTACGAGCAGTACTTC.

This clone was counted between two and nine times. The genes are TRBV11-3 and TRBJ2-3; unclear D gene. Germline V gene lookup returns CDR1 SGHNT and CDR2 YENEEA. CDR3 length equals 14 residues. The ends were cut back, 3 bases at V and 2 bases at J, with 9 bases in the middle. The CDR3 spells CASSFGGSTDTQYF. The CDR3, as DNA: TGTGCCAGCAGCTTTGGCGGATCCACAGATACGCAGTATTTT.

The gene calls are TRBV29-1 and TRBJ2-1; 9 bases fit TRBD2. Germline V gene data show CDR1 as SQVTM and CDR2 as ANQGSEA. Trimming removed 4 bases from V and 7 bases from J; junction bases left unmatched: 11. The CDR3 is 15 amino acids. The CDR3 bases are TGCAGCGTTGGTCAGACTAGCGGTGGTGGAAATGAGCAGTTCTTC. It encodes CSVGQTSGGGNEQFF.

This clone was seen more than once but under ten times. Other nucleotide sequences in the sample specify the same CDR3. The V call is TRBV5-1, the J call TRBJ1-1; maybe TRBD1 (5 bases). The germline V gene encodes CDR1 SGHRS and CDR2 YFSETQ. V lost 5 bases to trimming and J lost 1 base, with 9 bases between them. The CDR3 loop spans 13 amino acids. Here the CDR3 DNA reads TGCGCCAGCAGGGATCAGGGGAACACTGAAGCTTTCTTT. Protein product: CASRDQGNTEAFF.

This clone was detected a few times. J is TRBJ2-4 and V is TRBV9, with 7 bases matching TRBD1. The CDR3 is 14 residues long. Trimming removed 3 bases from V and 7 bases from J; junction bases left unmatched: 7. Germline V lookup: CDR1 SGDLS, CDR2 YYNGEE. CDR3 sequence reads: CASSAGTVGNIQYF. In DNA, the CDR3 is TGTGCCAGCAGCGCGGGGACAGTTGGTAACATTCAGTACTTC.

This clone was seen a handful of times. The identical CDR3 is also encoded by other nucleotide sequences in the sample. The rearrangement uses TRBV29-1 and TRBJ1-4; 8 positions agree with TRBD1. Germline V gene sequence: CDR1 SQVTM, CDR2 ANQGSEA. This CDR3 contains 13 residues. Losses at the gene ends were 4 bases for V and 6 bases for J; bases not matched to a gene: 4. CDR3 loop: CSVAPGGDEKLFF. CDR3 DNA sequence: TGCAGCGTTGCGCCAGGGGGCGATGAAAAACTGTTTTTT.

This CDR3 is CAWMDSSSGNTIYF. In DNA form, the CDR3 reads TGTGCCTGGATGGACAGTTCCTCTGGAAACACCATATATTTT. The chain carries TRBV30 and TRBJ1-3; D perhaps matches TRBD1 (6 bases). Germline V CDR1 and CDR2: GTSNPN, SVGIG (reference sequence). Trimming took 4 bases from V and 0 from J, leaving 10 bases between them. The CDR3 runs to 14 residues.